This T cell receptor beta chain appears in the sequencing data of a study of T cell changes during pregnancy in multiple sclerosis. Generated by immunoSEQ multiplex PCR, the TCRdb table keeps only in-frame clones and is missing some. The sample has tens of thousands of clones, 85% to 95% seen once. This clone was seen just once. The V gene lost 4 bases and the J gene lost 5 bases, with 21 bases spanning the gap. CDR3 length: 17 residues. From germline, CDR1 is SGHRS and CDR2 YFSETQ. Sequencing was performed on peripheral blood, taken after pregnancy. This chain connects TRBV5-1 to TRBJ2-2; the D gene is possibly TRBD2 (6 bases). The clonotype comes from a female donor in good health, enrolled as a control in a pregnancy study. CDR3 nucleotide sequence: TGCGCCAGCAGCACTACCGGGCGGGACCGTATGACCGGGGAGCTGTTTTTT. Encoded protein: CASSTTGRDRMTGELFF.